A selection of T cell receptor beta chains follows, all from one sample in a study of blood T cell repertoires in COVID-19. Assay used: immunoSEQ multiplex PCR; TCRdb lists only in-frame clones, some missing. The sample yields about 130,000 clones, around 79% seen once. Sequenced input: peripheral blood. All receptors come from a woman aged 65 to 85 with COVID-19, enrolled during active disease. Both conserved end residues are part of each CDR3. D genes are given only for firm matches. Only some rows state a clone size, as once, few, many or a class for expanded clones.

j_gene: TRBJ2-3
abundance: NA
v_gene: TRBV7-3
d_gene: TRBD2
CDR3aa: CASSSLAGPTDTQYF
CDR3nt: TGTGCCAGCAGCTCTTTAGCGGGTCCCACAGATACGCAGTATTTT

j_gene: TRBJ2-7
abundance: NA
v_gene: TRBV19
d_gene: TRBD1
CDR3aa: CASSMTGSYEQYF
CDR3nt: TGTGCCAGTAGTATGACAGGGTCATACGAGCAGTACTTC

j_gene: TRBJ1-5
abundance: NA
v_gene: TRBV6-5
d_gene: NA
CDR3aa: CASSKGLHSNQPQHF
CDR3nt: TGTGCCAGCAGTAAGGGACTCCATAGCAATCAGCCCCAGCATTTT

j_gene: TRBJ2-3
abundance: NA
v_gene: TRBV28
d_gene: TRBD2
CDR3aa: CASTLAGGPQDTQYF
CDR3nt: TGTGCCAGCACCTTAGCGGGGGGGCCTCAAGATACGCAGTATTTT

j_gene: TRBJ2-6
abundance: once
v_gene: TRBV4-3
d_gene: NA
CDR3aa: CASSQDEGQSGSGANVLTF
CDR3nt: TGCGCCAGCAGCCAAGATGAGGGACAAAGTGGCTCTGGGGCCAACGTCCTGACTTTC

j_gene: TRBJ1-1
abundance: NA
v_gene: TRBV2
d_gene: NA
CDR3aa: CASRRRGMNTEAFF
CDR3nt: TGTGCCAGCAGAAGAAGGGGCATGAACACTGAAGCTTTCTTT

j_gene: TRBJ1-1
abundance: once
v_gene: TRBV10-3
d_gene: NA
CDR3aa: CAITGGMNTEAFF
CDR3nt: TGTGCCATCACGGGAGGGATGAACACTGAAGCTTTCTTT

j_gene: TRBJ1-2
abundance: NA
v_gene: TRBV29-1
d_gene: NA
CDR3aa: CSAGRGVNYGYTF
CDR3nt: TGCAGCGCCGGACGGGGGGTTAACTATGGCTACACCTTC

j_gene: TRBJ1-1
abundance: many
v_gene: TRBV4-2
d_gene: NA
CDR3aa: CASSQALAANAEAFF
CDR3nt: TGTGCCAGCAGCCAAGCTTTGGCGGCCAATGCTGAAGCTTTCTTT

j_gene: TRBJ1-6
abundance: few
v_gene: TRBV2
d_gene: TRBD1
CDR3aa: CASSARDRGSPLHF
CDR3nt: TGTGCCAGCAGCGCAAGGGACAGGGGGTCACCCCTCCACTTT

j_gene: TRBJ1-1
abundance: NA
v_gene: TRBV7-9
d_gene: NA
CDR3aa: CASPGRGTEAFF
CDR3nt: TGTGCCAGCCCAGGTAGGGGCACTGAAGCTTTCTTT

j_gene: TRBJ1-4
abundance: NA
v_gene: TRBV27
d_gene: NA
CDR3aa: CASSWEARDEKLFF
CDR3nt: TGTGCCAGCAGTTGGGAGGCGCGGGATGAAAAACTGTTTTTT

j_gene: TRBJ1-2
abundance: NA
v_gene: TRBV19
d_gene: TRBD1
CDR3aa: CASSMGQGKGYTF
CDR3nt: TGTGCCAGTAGTATGGGACAGGGGAAAGGCTACACCTTC

j_gene: TRBJ2-3
abundance: NA
v_gene: TRBV5-1
d_gene: TRBD2
CDR3aa: CASSLGGGSTDTQYF
CDR3nt: TGCGCCAGCAGCTTGGGCGGGGGTAGCACAGATACGCAGTATTTT

j_gene: TRBJ1-1
abundance: few
v_gene: TRBV6-4
d_gene: NA
CDR3aa: CASSPRGGANTEAFF
CDR3nt: TGTGCCAGCAGCCCCCGGGGGGGGGCGAACACTGAAGCTTTCTTT

j_gene: TRBJ2-1
abundance: NA
v_gene: TRBV7-8
d_gene: TRBD1
CDR3aa: CASSGRDRGGNEQFF
CDR3nt: TGTGCCAGCAGCGGCCGGGACAGGGGGGGAAATGAGCAGTTCTTC

j_gene: TRBJ2-7
abundance: many
v_gene: TRBV28
d_gene: NA
CDR3aa: CASSLRLTVDEQYF
CDR3nt: TGTGCCAGCAGTCTGCGCCTGACAGTTGACGAGCAGTACTTC

j_gene: TRBJ2-3
abundance: NA
v_gene: TRBV11-3
d_gene: NA
CDR3aa: CASSLGGTDTQYF
CDR3nt: TGTGCCAGCAGCCTGGGGGGTACAGATACGCAGTATTTT

j_gene: TRBJ2-7
abundance: NA
v_gene: TRBV3-1/TRBV3-2
d_gene: TRBD1
CDR3aa: CASSRGQGPYEQYF
CDR3nt: TGTGCCAGCAGCCGTGGACAGGGTCCGTACGAGCAGTACTTC

j_gene: TRBJ1-2
abundance: NA
v_gene: TRBV28
d_gene: NA
CDR3aa: CASSKDKNYGYTF
CDR3nt: TGTGCCAGCAGTAAGGACAAGAACTATGGCTACACCTTC

j_gene: TRBJ2-7
abundance: few
v_gene: TRBV6-2/TRBV6-3
d_gene: TRBD1
CDR3aa: CASSREGGHYEQYF
CDR3nt: TGTGCCAGCAGCCGCGAAGGGGGCCATTACGAGCAGTACTTC

j_gene: TRBJ2-3
abundance: once
v_gene: TRBV5-1
d_gene: NA
CDR3aa: CASSLARGTLSTQYF
CDR3nt: TGCGCCAGCAGCTTGGCCAGGGGTACGTTGTCTACGCAGTATTTT

j_gene: TRBJ1-5
abundance: NA
v_gene: TRBV5-1
d_gene: NA
CDR3aa: CASSFDQGQPQHF
CDR3nt: TGCGCCAGCAGCTTCGATCAGGGTCAGCCCCAGCATTTT

j_gene: TRBJ1-5
abundance: few
v_gene: TRBV6-5
d_gene: NA
CDR3aa: CASTRTDNQPQHF
CDR3nt: TGTGCCAGCACTCGGACAGACAATCAGCCCCAGCATTTT

j_gene: TRBJ1-5
abundance: NA
v_gene: TRBV6-1
d_gene: NA
CDR3aa: CASSDPGGRTQHF
CDR3nt: TGTGCCAGCAGTGACCCCGGGGGGAGGACCCAGCATTTT

j_gene: TRBJ1-2
abundance: few
v_gene: TRBV7-2
d_gene: TRBD1
CDR3aa: CASSLGTGANYGYTF
CDR3nt: TGTGCCAGCAGCTTAGGGACAGGGGCCAACTATGGCTACACCTTC

j_gene: TRBJ1-5
abundance: NA
v_gene: TRBV19
d_gene: NA
CDR3aa: CASSDRHLSNQPQHF
CDR3nt: TGTGCCAGTAGTGATAGACACCTTAGCAATCAGCCCCAGCATTTT

j_gene: TRBJ2-7
abundance: NA
v_gene: TRBV20-1
d_gene: NA
CDR3aa: CSASLQGNYEQYF
CDR3nt: TGCAGTGCTAGTCTTCAGGGAAACTACGAGCAGTACTTC

j_gene: TRBJ1-2
abundance: NA
v_gene: TRBV15
d_gene: NA
CDR3aa: CATSREYRVANYGYTF
CDR3nt: TGTGCCACCAGCAGGGAATACAGGGTAGCTAACTATGGCTACACCTTC

j_gene: TRBJ1-1
abundance: once
v_gene: TRBV30
d_gene: NA
CDR3aa: CAWTNRAEAFF
CDR3nt: TGTGCCTGGACCAACAGGGCTGAGGCTTTCTTT

j_gene: TRBJ2-7
abundance: NA
v_gene: TRBV5-8
d_gene: NA
CDR3aa: CASSPRTLVGFEQYF
CDR3nt: TGTGCCAGCAGCCCAAGGACACTGGTTGGATTCGAGCAGTACTTC

j_gene: TRBJ2-5
abundance: NA
v_gene: TRBV19
d_gene: TRBD1
CDR3aa: CATSTTGGSETQYF
CDR3nt: TGTGCCACCTCAACCACAGGGGGCAGCGAGACCCAGTACTTC

j_gene: TRBJ2-6
abundance: NA
v_gene: TRBV19
d_gene: NA
CDR3aa: CASRLGWSSGANVLTF
CDR3nt: TGTGCCAGTAGGCTTGGGTGGAGCTCTGGGGCCAACGTCCTGACTTTC

j_gene: TRBJ1-6
abundance: NA
v_gene: TRBV5-1
d_gene: TRBD1
CDR3aa: CASSLRTGSRPTHNSPLHF
CDR3nt: TGCGCCAGCAGCTTGAGGACAGGGTCACGACCCACCCATAATTCACCCCTCCACTTT

j_gene: TRBJ1-5
abundance: NA
v_gene: TRBV5-6
d_gene: TRBD1
CDR3aa: CASSLGQGPGQPQHF
CDR3nt: TGTGCCAGCAGCTTGGGACAGGGGCCGGGACAGCCCCAGCATTTT

j_gene: TRBJ1-2
abundance: once
v_gene: TRBV6-6
d_gene: TRBD1
CDR3aa: CASSRTGRDGYTF
CDR3nt: TGTGCCAGCAGCCGGACAGGGCGGGATGGCTACACCTTC

j_gene: TRBJ1-1
abundance: once
v_gene: TRBV5-1
d_gene: TRBD1
CDR3aa: CASSPGDRLGTEAFF
CDR3nt: TGCGCCAGCAGCCCCGGGGACAGGTTGGGGACTGAAGCTTTCTTT

j_gene: TRBJ1-2
abundance: NA
v_gene: TRBV7-2
d_gene: NA
CDR3aa: CASSLAHGRVVYGYTF
CDR3nt: TGTGCCAGCAGCTTAGCGCATGGCAGGGTGGTCTATGGCTACACCTTC

j_gene: TRBJ1-6
abundance: NA
v_gene: TRBV7-2
d_gene: NA
CDR3aa: CASSLLGGSPLHF
CDR3nt: TGTGCCAGCAGCCTGCTCGGGGGTTCACCCCTCCACTTT